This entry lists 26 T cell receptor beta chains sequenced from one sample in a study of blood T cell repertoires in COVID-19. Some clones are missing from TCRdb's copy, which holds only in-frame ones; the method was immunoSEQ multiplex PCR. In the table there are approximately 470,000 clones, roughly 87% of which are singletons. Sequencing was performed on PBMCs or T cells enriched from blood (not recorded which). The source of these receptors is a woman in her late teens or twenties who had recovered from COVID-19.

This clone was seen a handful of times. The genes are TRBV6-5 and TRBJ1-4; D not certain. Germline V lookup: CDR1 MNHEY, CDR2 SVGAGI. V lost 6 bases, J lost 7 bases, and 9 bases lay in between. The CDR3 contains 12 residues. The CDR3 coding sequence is TGTGCCAGCAGGGAGGGCTCTGAAAAACTGTTTTTT. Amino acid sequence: CASREGSEKLFF.

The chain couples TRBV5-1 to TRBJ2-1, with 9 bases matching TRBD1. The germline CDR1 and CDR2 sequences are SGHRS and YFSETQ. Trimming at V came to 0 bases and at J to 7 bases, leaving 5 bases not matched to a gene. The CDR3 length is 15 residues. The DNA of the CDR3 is TGCGCCAGCAGCTTGGACAGGGGGCGCTGGAATGAGCAGTTCTTC. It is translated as CASSLDRGRWNEQFF.

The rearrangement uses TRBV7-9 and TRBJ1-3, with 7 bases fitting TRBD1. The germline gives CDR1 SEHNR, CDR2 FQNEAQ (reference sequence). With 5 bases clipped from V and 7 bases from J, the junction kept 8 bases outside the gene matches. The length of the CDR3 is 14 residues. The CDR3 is CASSLDRVGNTIYF. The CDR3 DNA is TGTGCCAGCAGCCTCGACAGGGTGGGGAACACCATATATTTT. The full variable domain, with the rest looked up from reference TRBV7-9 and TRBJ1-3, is DTGVSQNPRHKITKRGQNVTFRCDPISEHNRLYWYRQTLGQGPEFLTYFQNEAQLEKSRLLSDRFSAERPKGSFSTLEIQRTEQGDSAMYLCASSLDRVGNTIYFGEGSWLTVV.

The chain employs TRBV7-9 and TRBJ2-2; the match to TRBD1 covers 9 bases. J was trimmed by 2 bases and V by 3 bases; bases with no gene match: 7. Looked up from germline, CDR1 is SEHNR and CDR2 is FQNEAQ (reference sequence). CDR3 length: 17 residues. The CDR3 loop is CASSFQPGQGNTGELFF. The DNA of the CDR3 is TGTGCCAGCAGCTTTCAACCGGGACAGGGTAACACCGGGGAGCTGTTTTTT. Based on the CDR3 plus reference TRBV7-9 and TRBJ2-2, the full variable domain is DTGVSQNPRHKITKRGQNVTFRCDPISEHNRLYWYRQTLGQGPEFLTYFQNEAQLEKSRLLSDRFSAERPKGSFSTLEIQRTEQGDSAMYLCASSFQPGQGNTGELFFGEGSRLTVL.

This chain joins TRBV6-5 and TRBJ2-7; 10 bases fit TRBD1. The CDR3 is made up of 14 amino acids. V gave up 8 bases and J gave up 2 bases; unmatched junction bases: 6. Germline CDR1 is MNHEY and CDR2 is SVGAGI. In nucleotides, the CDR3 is TGTGCCAGCGACCGGGACAGGGGTCCCTACGAGCAGTACTTC. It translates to CASDRDRGPYEQYF.

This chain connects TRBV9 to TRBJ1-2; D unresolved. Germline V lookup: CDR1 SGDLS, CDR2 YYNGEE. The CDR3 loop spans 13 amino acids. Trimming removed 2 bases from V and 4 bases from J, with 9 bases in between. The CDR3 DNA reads TGTGCCAGCAGCGTCCGACATGGCTATGGCTACACCTTC. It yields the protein CASSVRHGYGYTF.

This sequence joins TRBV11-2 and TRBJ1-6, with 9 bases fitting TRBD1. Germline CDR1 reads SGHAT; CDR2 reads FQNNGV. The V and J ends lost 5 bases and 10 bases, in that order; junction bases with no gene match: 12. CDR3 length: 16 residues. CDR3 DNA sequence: TGTGCCAGCAGCCAAAACGGACAGGGGAAGGAATCACCCCTCCACTTT. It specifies CASSQNGQGKESPLHF.

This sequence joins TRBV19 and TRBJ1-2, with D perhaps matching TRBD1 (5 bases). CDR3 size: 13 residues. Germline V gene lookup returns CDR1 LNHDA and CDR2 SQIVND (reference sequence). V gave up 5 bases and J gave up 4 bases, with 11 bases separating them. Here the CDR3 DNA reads TGTGCCAGTAGTTTGGGGCCTACCTATGGCTACACCTTC. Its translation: CASSLGPTYGYTF.

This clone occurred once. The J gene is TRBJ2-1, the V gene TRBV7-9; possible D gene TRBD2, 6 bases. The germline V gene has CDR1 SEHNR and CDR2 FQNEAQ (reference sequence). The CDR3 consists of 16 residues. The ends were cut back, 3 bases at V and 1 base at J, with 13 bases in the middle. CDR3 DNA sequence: TGTGCCAGCAGCTTGTACGTCGGGGGTTCCTACAATGAGCAGTTCTTC. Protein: CASSLYVGGSYNEQFF.

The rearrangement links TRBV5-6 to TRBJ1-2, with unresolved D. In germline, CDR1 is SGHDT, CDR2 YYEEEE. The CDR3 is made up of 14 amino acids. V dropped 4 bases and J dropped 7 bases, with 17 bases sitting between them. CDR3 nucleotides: TGTGCCAGCAGCCTCGACACCTTGGCTCGTGGCTACACCTTC. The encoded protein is CASSLDTLARGYTF.

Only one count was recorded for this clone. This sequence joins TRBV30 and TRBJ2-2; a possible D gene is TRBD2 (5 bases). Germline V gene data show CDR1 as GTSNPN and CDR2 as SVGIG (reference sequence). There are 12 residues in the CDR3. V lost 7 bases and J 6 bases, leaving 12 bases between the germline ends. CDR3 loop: CAFSGGAGELFF. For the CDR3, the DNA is TGTGCCTTCTCCGGAGGAGCCGGGGAGCTGTTTTTT.

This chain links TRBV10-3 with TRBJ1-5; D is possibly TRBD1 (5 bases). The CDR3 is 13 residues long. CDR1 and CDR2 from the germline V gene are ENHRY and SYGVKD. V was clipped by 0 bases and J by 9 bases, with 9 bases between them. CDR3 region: CAISESGVRPQHF. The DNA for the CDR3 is TGTGCCATCAGTGAGTCAGGGGTTCGGCCCCAGCATTTT.

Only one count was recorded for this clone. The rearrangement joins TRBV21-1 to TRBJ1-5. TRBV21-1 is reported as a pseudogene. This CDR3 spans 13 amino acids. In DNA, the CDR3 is TGTGCCAGGCATCCGGGAATAAATCAGCCCCAGCATTTT. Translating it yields CARHPGINQPQHF.

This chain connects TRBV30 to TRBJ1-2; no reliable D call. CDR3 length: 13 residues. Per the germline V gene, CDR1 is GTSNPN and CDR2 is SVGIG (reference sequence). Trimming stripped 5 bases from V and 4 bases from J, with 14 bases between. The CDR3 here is CAWGRGPGYGYTF. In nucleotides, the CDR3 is TGTGCCTGGGGCCGAGGGCCCGGCTATGGCTACACCTTC. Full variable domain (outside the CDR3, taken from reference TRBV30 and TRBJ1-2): SQTIHQWPATLVQPVGSPLSLECTVEGTSNPNLYWYRQAAGRGLQLLFYSVGIGQISSEVPQNLSASRPQDRQFILSSKKLLLSDSGFYLCAWGRGPGYGYTFGSGTRLTVV.

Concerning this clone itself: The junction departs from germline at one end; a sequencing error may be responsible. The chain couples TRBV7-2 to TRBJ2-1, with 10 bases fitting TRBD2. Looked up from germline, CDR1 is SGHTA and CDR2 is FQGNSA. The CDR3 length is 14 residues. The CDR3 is CASSFGLAGAGELF. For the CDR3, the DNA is TGTGCCAGCAGCTTCGGGCTAGCGGGGGCCGGGGAACTCTTC.

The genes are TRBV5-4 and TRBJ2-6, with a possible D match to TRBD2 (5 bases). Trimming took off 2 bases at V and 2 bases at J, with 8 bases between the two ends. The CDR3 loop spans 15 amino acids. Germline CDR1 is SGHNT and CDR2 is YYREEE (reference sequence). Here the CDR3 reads CASSFIAPGANVLTF. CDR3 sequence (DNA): TGTGCCAGCAGCTTTATAGCGCCTGGGGCCAACGTCCTGACTTTC.

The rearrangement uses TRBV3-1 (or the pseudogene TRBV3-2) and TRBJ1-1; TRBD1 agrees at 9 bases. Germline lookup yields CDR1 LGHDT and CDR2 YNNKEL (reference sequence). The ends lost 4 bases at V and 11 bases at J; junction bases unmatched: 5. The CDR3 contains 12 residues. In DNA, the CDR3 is TGTGCCAGCAGCCCGGGACAGGGAGTGGCTTTCTTT. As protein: CASSPGQGVAFF.

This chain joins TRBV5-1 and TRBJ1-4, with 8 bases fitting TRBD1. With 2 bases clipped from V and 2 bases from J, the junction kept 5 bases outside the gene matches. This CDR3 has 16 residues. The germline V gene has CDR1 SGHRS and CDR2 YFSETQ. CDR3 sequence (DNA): TGCGCCAGCAGCTTACAGGGGGACAGCACTAATGAAAAACTGTTTTTT. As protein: CASSLQGDSTNEKLFF.

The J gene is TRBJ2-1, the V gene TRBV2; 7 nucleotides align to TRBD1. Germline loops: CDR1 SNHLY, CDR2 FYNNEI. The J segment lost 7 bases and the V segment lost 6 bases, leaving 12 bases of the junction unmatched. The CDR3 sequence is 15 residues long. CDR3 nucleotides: TGTGCCAGCAGAGATACAGGGGTAAATACGAATGAGCAGTTCTTC. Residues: CASRDTGVNTNEQFF.

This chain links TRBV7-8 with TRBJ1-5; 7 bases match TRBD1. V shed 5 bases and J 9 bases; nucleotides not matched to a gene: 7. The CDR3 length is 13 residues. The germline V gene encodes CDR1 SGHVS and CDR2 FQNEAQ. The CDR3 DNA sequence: TGTGCCAGCAGCACCACAGGGGTTGGGCCCCAGCATTTT. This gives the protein CASSTTGVGPQHF.

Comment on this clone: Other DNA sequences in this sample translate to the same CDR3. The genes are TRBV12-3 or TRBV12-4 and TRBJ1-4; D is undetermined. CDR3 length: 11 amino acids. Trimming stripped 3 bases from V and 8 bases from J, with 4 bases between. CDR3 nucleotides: TGTGCCAGCAGTTTGGGCGAAAAACTGTTTTTT. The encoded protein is CASSLGEKLFF.

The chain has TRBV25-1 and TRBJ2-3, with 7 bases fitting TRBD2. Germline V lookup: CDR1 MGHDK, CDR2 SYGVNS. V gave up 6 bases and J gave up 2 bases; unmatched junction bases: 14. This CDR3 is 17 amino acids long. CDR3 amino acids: CASRTLTSPLATDTQYF. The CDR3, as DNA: TGTGCCAGCAGGACCCTGACTAGCCCTCTTGCCACAGATACGCAGTATTTT.

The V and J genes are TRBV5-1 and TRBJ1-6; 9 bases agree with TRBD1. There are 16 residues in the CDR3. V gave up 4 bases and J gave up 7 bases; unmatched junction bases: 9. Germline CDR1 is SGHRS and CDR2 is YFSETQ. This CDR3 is CASSASGTGWNSPLHF. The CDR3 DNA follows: TGCGCCAGCAGCGCCTCCGGGACAGGGTGGAATTCACCCCTCCACTTT.

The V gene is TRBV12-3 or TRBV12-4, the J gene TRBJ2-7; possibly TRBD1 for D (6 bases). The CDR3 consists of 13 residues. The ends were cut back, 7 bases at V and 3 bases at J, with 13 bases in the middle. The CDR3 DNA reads TGTGCCAGCACCCTGACAGGTGTCTACGAGCAGTACTTC. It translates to CASTLTGVYEQYF.

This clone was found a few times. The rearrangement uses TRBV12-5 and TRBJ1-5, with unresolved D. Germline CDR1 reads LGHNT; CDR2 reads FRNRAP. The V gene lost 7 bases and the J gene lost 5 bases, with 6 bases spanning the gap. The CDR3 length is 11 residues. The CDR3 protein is CASAFDQPQHF. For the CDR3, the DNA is TGTGCTAGTGCTTTCGATCAGCCCCAGCATTTT.

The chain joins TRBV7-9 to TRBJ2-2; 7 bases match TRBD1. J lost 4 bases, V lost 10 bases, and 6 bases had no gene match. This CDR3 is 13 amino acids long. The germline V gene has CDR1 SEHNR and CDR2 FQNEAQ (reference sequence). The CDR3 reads CAINPGGTGELFF. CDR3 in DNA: TGTGCCATTAACCCAGGGGGCACCGGGGAGCTGTTTTTT. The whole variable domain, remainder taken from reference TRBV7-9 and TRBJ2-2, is DTGVSQNPRHKITKRGQNVTFRCDPISEHNRLYWYRQTLGQGPEFLTYFQNEAQLEKSRLLSDRFSAERPKGSFSTLEIQRTEQGDSAMYLCAINPGGTGELFFGEGSRLTVL.